What follows are 4 T cell receptor beta chains derived from one specimen sequenced in a study of CXCR3-negative and CXCR3-positive naive CD8 T cells. Overall study findings and caveats: Against CXCR3-negative naive cells, CXCR3-positive naive cells showed more hydrophobic TRB CDR3s.

Their antigens are not known. TRB cDNA libraries were made by UMI-labeled 5' RACE. Each CDR3 protein gets one entry in TCRdb, which reprocessed the 5' RACE reads and gives no DNA. The record lists tens of thousands of distinct CDR3 sequences, of which the ten most abundant hold almost 0.55%. The material sequenced was naive CXCR3+ CD8+ T cells from blood. The subset here: CD45RO-CCR7+CD27+CD95- naive CD8+ T cells expressing CXCR3 (TNR3+). The receptors shown here come from a human donor in good health. Some clones in this sample may be carry-over from other donors' samples.

The CDR3 is CASSYSPGSSSEAFF. The chain employs TRBV6-5 and TRBJ1-1. Germline CDR1 and CDR2: MNHEY and SVGAGI. The CDR3 consists of 15 residues.

The rearrangement uses TRBV25-1 and TRBJ2-2. CDR3 length equals 12 residues. Germline assignment: CDR1 MGHDK and CDR2 SYGVNS. CDR3 loop: CASISNTGELFF.

V gene TRBV28 combines with J gene TRBJ2-1; TCRdb outputs TRBD2, but without DNA this stays unchecked. The CDR3 consists of 18 residues. Germline CDR1 is MDHEN and CDR2 is SYDVKM. CDR3 region: CASSLPGLAGGPLNEQFF.

The chain uses TRBV30 and TRBJ2-1. The CDR3 contains 12 residues. The germline gives CDR1 GTSNPN, CDR2 SVGIG (reference sequence). The CDR3 protein is CAWSRSVHEQFF.